These T cell receptor beta chains were read from a single sample in a study of siplizumab effects on memory and regulatory T cells. Their antigens are not known. Profiled with immunoSEQ multiplex PCR; TCRdb holds only in-frame clones, not every one. The data show 20,000 or so clones, roughly two fifths seen once. The sample comprised CFSE-low (dividing) CD4+ T cells sorted from an allogeneic mixed lymphocyte reaction. These TCRs come from a human donor in good health; the cells came from an allogeneic mixed lymphocyte reaction. Some clones in this sample may be carry-over from other donors' samples. The CDR3 runs from the conserved cysteine through the conserved F or W. The D gene is left open where the match is weak. Not all rows give a size; the values are once, few, many and, for expanded clones, a class.

>once|TRBV19|12|-|TRBJ1-1
TGTGCCAGTAGTTGGACTAACACTGAAGCTTTCTTT
CASSWTNTEAFF
>few|TRBV9|15|-|TRBJ1-2
TGTGCCAGCAGCGTAGCCCCTCGCGCGAACTATGGCTACACCTTC
CASSVAPRANYGYTF
>-|TRBV6-5|15|-|TRBJ2-5
TGTGCCAGCAGTTCTCATAGGGGGACCCAAGAGACCCAGTACTTC
CASSSHRGTQETQYF
>medium-sized|TRBV7-3|14|-|TRBJ2-7
TGTGCCAGCAGCTTAATGCCGCAGGGAGGCGAGCAGTACTTC
CASSLMPQGGEQYF
>-|TRBV18|15|-|TRBJ2-7
TGTGCCAGCTCACCGAGAGGGTTTGCGACCTACGAGCAGTACTTC
CASSPRGFATYEQYF
>-|TRBV6-6|15|-|TRBJ1-1
TGTGCCAGCAGGAGACGACCGGGGCAGAACACTGAAGCTTTCTTT
CASRRRPGQNTEAFF
>-|TRBV19|14|TRBD1|TRBJ1-1
TGTGCCAGTAGTAGACGAAGGACAGGGACGTTGGCTTTCTTT
CASSRRRTGTLAFF
>-|TRBV12-5|16|TRBD1|TRBJ2-2
TGTGCTAGTGGTTTGTTTCAGGGGGCCGGAACCGGGGAGCTGTTTTTT
CASGLFQGAGTGELFF
>-|TRBV7-9|15|-|TRBJ1-1
TGTGCCAGCAGCTCCATTCGGACCATGAACACTGAAGCTTTCTTT
CASSSIRTMNTEAFF
>-|TRBV27|15|TRBD2|TRBJ2-7
TGTGCCCGCAGCCGGGGGGACTTTAGCTCCTACGAGCAGTACTTC
CARSRGDFSSYEQYF
>-|TRBV6-5|11|-|TRBJ2-5
TGTGCCAGCAGTTACGTCGAGACCCAGTACTTC
CASSYVETQYF
>-|TRBV7-2|15|TRBD2|TRBJ2-1
TGTGCCAGCACTTGGACTAGCGGGGGAAAAAATGAGCAGTTCTTC
CASTWTSGGKNEQFF
>-|TRBV14|17|TRBD1|TRBJ2-4
TGTGCCAGCAGCCAAGTAGACAGGGGTCTTCCCAAAAACATTCAGTACTTC
CASSQVDRGLPKNIQYF
>-|TRBV11-3|13|-|TRBJ1-1
TGTGCCAGCAGCTTAGGGGCCGGCACTGAAGCTTTCTTT
CASSLGAGTEAFF
>-|TRBV7-9|15|-|TRBJ2-3
TGTGCCAGCAGCTTAGGAAGAGTTAGCACAGATACGCAGTATTTT
CASSLGRVSTDTQYF
>few|TRBV7-6|17|-|TRBJ2-1
TGTGCCAGCAGCTTAGAACAGAGCGGGCTTCCCTACAATGAGCAGTTCTTC
CASSLEQSGLPYNEQFF
>-|TRBV20-1|11|-|TRBJ2-3
TGCAGTGTCGGCCACACAGATACGCAGTATTTT
CSVGHTDTQYF
>-|TRBV5-1|15|-|TRBJ1-1
TGCGCCAGCAGCTTGGCCGGGACACTGAACACTGAAGCTTTCTTT
CASSLAGTLNTEAFF
>-|TRBV5-1|17|TRBD2|TRBJ2-1
TGCGCCAGCAGCGTTATCTGGGCGGGAGGGTCCTACAATGAGCAGTTCTTC
CASSVIWAGGSYNEQFF
>-|TRBV7-2|14|TRBD1|TRBJ1-1
TGTGCCAGCAGCACGGGACAGTGGGGAACTGAAGCTTTCTTT
CASSTGQWGTEAFF
>few|TRBV13|18|-|TRBJ1-2
TGTGCCAGCAGCTTAGGCGGGGCGACAATTACGGTGATCTATGGCTACACCTTC
CASSLGGATITVIYGYTF
>-|TRBV29-1|15|TRBD2|TRBJ2-5
TGCAGCGGGGGGCTCGGGGGGGGAGTAGGTGAGACCCAGTACTTC
CSGGLGGGVGETQYF
>many|TRBV4-2|12|-|TRBJ1-2
TGTGCCAGCAGCCGTCTTCAGGGGGGCTACACCTTC
CASSRLQGGYTF
>few|TRBV5-1|16|-|TRBJ2-7
TGCGCCAGCAGCTTGGGGATCAGGGTTCCTTCCTACGAGCAGTACTTC
CASSLGIRVPSYEQYF
>-|TRBV5-1|16|TRBD2|TRBJ2-3
TGCGCCAGCAGCTTGTTTACTAGCGGGGACACAGATACGCAGTATTTT
CASSLFTSGDTDTQYF
>-|TRBV6-6|16|-|TRBJ1-5
TGTGCCAGCAGTTACAGAGGGGGGCGCGGCAATCAGCCCCAGCATTTT
CASSYRGGRGNQPQHF
>medium-sized|TRBV6-1|16|-|TRBJ1-3
TGTGCCAGCAGTGTACTGGGACGACTCTCTGGAAACACCATATATTTT
CASSVLGRLSGNTIYF
>-|TRBV18|16|-|TRBJ2-3
TGTGCCAGCTCTTCGGGCCCGGGGGCGAGCACAGATACGCAGTATTTT
CASSSGPGASTDTQYF